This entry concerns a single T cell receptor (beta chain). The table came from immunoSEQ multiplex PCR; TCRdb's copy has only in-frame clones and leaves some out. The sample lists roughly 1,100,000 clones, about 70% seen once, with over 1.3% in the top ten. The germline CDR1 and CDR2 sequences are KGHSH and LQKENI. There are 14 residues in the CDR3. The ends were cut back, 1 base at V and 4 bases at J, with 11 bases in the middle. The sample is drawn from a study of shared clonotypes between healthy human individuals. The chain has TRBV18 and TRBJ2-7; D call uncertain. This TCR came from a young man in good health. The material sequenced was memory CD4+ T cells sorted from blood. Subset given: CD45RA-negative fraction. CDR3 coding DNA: TGTGCCAGCTCACCACAGAGCGAGGCGTACGAGCAGTACTTC. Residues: CASSPQSEAYEQYF.